The 26 T cell receptor beta chains in this list originate from one sample, sequenced in a study of CXCR3-negative and CXCR3-positive naive CD8 T cells. The TRB libraries of cDNA were built by UMI-labeled 5' RACE. TCRdb reworked the 5' RACE reads into one entry per CDR3 protein, no DNA. The table lists approximately 4,000 distinct CDR3 sequences. Input material: naive CXCR3- CD8+ T cells from blood. The subset: CD45RO-CCR7+CD27+CD95- naive CD8+ T cells lacking CXCR3 (TNR3-). The receptors originated from a human donor in good health. Some clones in this sample may be carry-over from other donors' samples.

Judged by frequency, this clonotype is medium-sized. The CDR3 here is CASSLDGVNTEAFF. This sequence joins TRBV6-6 and TRBJ1-1. The CDR3 sequence is 14 residues long. Germline V CDR1 and CDR2: MNHNY, SVGAGI (reference sequence).

By frequency, this clonotype is medium-sized. The chain carries TRBV28 and TRBJ2-7; with no DNA, the TCRdb D assignment of TRBD1 cannot be verified. Per the germline V gene, CDR1 is MDHEN and CDR2 is SYDVKM. The CDR3 is made up of 14 amino acids. The CDR3 loop is CASSSGQGDYEQYF.

The chain links TRBV29-1 to TRBJ1-2. There are 11 residues in the CDR3. Germline CDR1 reads SQVTM; CDR2 reads ANQGSEA. CDR3 sequence reads: CSVEGEYGYTF.

This clonotype registers medium-sized by frequency. The rearrangement uses TRBV4-3 and TRBJ2-1; TCRdb picks TRBD2, but there is no DNA to check that call. Germline V CDR1 and CDR2: LGHNA, YSLEER. The CDR3 extends over 16 amino acids. CDR3 residues: CASSQDTTSLPREQFF.

The chain is built from TRBV5-6 and TRBJ2-7; TCRdb selects TRBD2, and the lack of DNA leaves this call unchecked. The CDR3 has 16 amino acids. Germline CDR1 SGHDT, CDR2 YYEEEE. The CDR3 loop reads CASSLSLAGALDEQYF.

The chain has TRBV3-1 and TRBJ2-1. The CDR3 spans 16 residues. Germline loops: CDR1 LGHDT, CDR2 YNNKEL (reference sequence). The CDR3 reads CASSQDPGGPYNEQFF.

V and J are TRBV29-1 and TRBJ2-7. Germline V CDR1 and CDR2: SQVTM, ANQGSEA. CDR3 length: 13 residues. This chain's CDR3 is CSVIGAPLYEQYF.

This chain links TRBV7-2 with TRBJ2-7. Germline V gives CDR1 SGHTA, CDR2 FQGNSA. There are 11 residues in the CDR3. The CDR3 loop is CASSSAYEQYF.

The V call is TRBV4-2, the J call TRBJ1-3; the D call from TCRdb, TRBD1, cannot be confirmed without DNA. CDR1 and CDR2 from the germline V gene are LGHNA and YNFKEQ. The CDR3 totals 16 residues. The CDR3 here is CASRNTGDPSGNTIYF.

Judged by frequency, this clonotype is medium-sized. The chain joins TRBV7-2 to TRBJ2-5; TCRdb names TRBD1, which stays unverified in the absence of DNA. The CDR3 contains 16 residues. Germline V CDR1 and CDR2: SGHTA, FQGNSA. Here the CDR3 reads CASSPPDRVGSETQYF.

V usage is TRBV19 and J usage is TRBJ1-2; TCRdb reports TRBD1, a call that lacks DNA to check it against. This CDR3 region has 14 residues. CDR1 and CDR2 (germline): LNHDA, SQIVND (reference sequence). CDR3: CASTEGGRDDGYTF. Full variable domain (rest looked up from reference TRBV19 and TRBJ1-2): DGGITQSPKYLFRKEGQNVTLSCEQNLNHDAMYWYRQDPGQGLRLIYYSQIVNDFQKGDIAEGYSVSREKKESFPLTVTSAQKNPTAFYLCASTEGGRDDGYTFGSGTRLTVV.

According to its frequency, this clonotype is medium-sized. The chain carries TRBV18 and TRBJ1-1; TCRdb indicates TRBD1, and absent DNA this call remains unverified. This CDR3 has 11 residues. Germline values: CDR1 KGHSH, CDR2 LQKENI. This CDR3 reads CASSLGAEAFF.

In terms of frequency, this clonotype is medium-sized. The chain combines TRBV11-2 with TRBJ1-1; TCRdb returns TRBD1, unconfirmable since there is no DNA. Germline assignment: CDR1 SGHAT and CDR2 FQNNGV. This CDR3 comprises 15 residues. CDR3 protein: CASSEHSGQSTEAFF.

The chain joins TRBV7-2 to TRBJ2-6; the D call from TCRdb, TRBD1, cannot be confirmed without DNA. The CDR3 runs to 17 residues. The germline V gene has CDR1 SGHTA and CDR2 FQGNSA. Here the CDR3 reads CASSVTGSGSGANVLTF.

V gene TRBV29-1 combines with J gene TRBJ1-1; TCRdb calls TRBD1, which cannot be checked without DNA. The CDR3 is 15 amino acids. Germline CDR1 reads SQVTM; CDR2 reads ANQGSEA. The CDR3 region is CSVTEGGAPNTEAFF.

Considering frequency, this clonotype is medium-sized (0.01 to 0.1%). V gene TRBV4-1 combines with J gene TRBJ1-2; TCRdb designates TRBD1, a call that cannot be tested without DNA. This CDR3 is built from 13 residues. From germline, CDR1 is MGHRA and CDR2 YSYEKL. CDR3 protein: CASSQTGQDGYTF.

The rearrangement joins TRBV29-1 to TRBJ1-2; TCRdb outputs TRBD1, but without DNA this stays unchecked. This CDR3 is built from 12 residues. Germline loops: CDR1 SQVTM, CDR2 ANQGSEA. The CDR3: CSGRLGDYGYTF.

The CDR3 loop reads CASSFLAGNNEQFF. V usage is TRBV6-2 or TRBV6-3 and J usage is TRBJ2-1; TCRdb lists TRBD2, though no DNA is available to test this call. The CDR3 is 14 amino acids. The germline gives CDR1 MNHEY, CDR2 SVGEGT.

This clonotype is called medium-sized based on its frequency. V and J are TRBV11-2 and TRBJ1-2; TCRdb calls TRBD1, which cannot be checked without DNA. The germline V gene encodes CDR1 SGHAT and CDR2 FQNNGV. This CDR3 has 18 amino acids. CDR3 residues: CASSPTLGAGTGGRGYTF. The whole variable domain, remainder taken from reference TRBV11-2 and TRBJ1-2, is EAGVAQSPRYKIIEKRQSVAFWCNPISGHATLYWYQQILGQGPKLLIQFQNNGVVDDSQLPKDRFSAERLKGVDSTLKIQPAKLEDSAVYLCASSPTLGAGTGGRGYTFGSGTRLTVV.

The chain carries TRBV20-1 and TRBJ1-3. Germline V lookup: CDR1 DFQATT, CDR2 SNEGSKA (reference sequence). CDR3 size: 16 residues. CDR3 sequence: CSALPPPEEVGNTIYF.

The chain links TRBV30 to TRBJ2-1. Germline CDR1 GTSNPN, CDR2 SVGIG (reference sequence). The CDR3 contains 13 residues. CDR3 loop: CAWSVPGYNEQFF.

This clonotype is called medium-sized based on its frequency. The gene calls are TRBV29-1 and TRBJ1-1. The CDR3 contains 11 residues. CDR1 SQVTM and CDR2 ANQGSEA come from the germline V gene. This CDR3 is CSVHENTEAFF.

Its frequency marks this clonotype as medium-sized. The chain combines TRBV6-5 with TRBJ1-1; without DNA, the TCRdb call of TRBD1 cannot be checked. This CDR3 spans 15 amino acids. Germline CDR1 reads MNHEY; CDR2 reads SVGAGI. The CDR3 spells CASSYYRDSNTEAFF.

The chain has TRBV6-5 and TRBJ2-5; the D call from TCRdb, TRBD2, cannot be confirmed without DNA. The CDR3 spans 18 residues. Germline assignment: CDR1 MNHEY and CDR2 SVGAGI. The CDR3: CASSYSGTSGGYQETQYF.

This chain joins TRBV7-3 and TRBJ2-1; with no DNA, the TCRdb D assignment of TRBD2 cannot be verified. This CDR3 comprises 13 residues. Looked up from germline, CDR1 is SGHTA and CDR2 is FQGTGA. The CDR3 spells CASSRLADNEQFF.

Measured by frequency, this clonotype is medium-sized. This rearrangement joins TRBV12-3 or TRBV12-4 to TRBJ2-1; TCRdb's D call, TRBD1, is unchecked because there is no DNA. This CDR3 region has 12 residues. CDR3 loop: CASSPLGDEQFF.